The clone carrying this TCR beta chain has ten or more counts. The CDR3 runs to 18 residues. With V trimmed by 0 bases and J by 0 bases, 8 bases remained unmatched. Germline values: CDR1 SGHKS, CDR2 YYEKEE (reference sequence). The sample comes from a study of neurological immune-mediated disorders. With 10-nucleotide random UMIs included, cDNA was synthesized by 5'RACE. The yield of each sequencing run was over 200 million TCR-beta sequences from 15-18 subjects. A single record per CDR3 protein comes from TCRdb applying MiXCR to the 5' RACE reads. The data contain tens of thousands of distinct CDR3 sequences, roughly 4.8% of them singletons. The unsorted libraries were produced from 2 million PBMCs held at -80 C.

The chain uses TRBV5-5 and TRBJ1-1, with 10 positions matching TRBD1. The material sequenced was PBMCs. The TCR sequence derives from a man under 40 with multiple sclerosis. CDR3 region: CASSLASDRGWLNTEAFF. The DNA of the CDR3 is TGTGCCAGCAGCTTGGCCTCGGACAGGGGGTGGTTGAACACTGAAGCTTTCTTT.